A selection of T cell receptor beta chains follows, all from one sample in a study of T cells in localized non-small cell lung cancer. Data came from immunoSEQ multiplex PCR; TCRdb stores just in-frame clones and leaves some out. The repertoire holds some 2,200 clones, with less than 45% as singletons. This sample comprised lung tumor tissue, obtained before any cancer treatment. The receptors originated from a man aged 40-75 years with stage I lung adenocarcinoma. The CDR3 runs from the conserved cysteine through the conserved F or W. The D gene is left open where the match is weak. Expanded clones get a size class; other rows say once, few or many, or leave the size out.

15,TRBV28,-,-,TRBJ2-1,CASSPDVGGYNEQFF,TGTGCCAGCAGCCCAGACGTGGGCGGATACAATGAGCAGTTCTTC
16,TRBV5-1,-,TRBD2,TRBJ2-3,CASSLDLAGGTDTQYF,TGCGCCAGCAGCTTGGATCTAGCGGGAGGGACAGATACGCAGTATTTT
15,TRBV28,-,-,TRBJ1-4,CASSSVSGTGEKLFF,TGTGCCAGCAGTTCTGTCTCGGGTACGGGTGAAAAACTGTTTTTT
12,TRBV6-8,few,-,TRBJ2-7,CASRDSPYEQYF,TGTGCCAGCAGGGACAGCCCCTACGAGCAGTACTTC
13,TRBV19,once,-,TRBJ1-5,CASSRGNDQPQHF,TGTGCCAGTAGTAGAGGAAACGATCAGCCCCAGCATTTT
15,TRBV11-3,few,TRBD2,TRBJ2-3,CASSPPGLAIGTQYF,TGTGCCAGCAGCCCGCCGGGACTAGCCATCGGTACGCAGTATTTT
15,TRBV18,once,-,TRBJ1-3,CASSPSSGSGNTIYF,TGTGCCAGCTCACCTTCCTCGGGGTCTGGAAACACCATATATTTT
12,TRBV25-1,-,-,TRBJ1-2,CASSEYSNGYTF,TGTGCCAGCAGTGAATATTCCAATGGCTACACCTTC
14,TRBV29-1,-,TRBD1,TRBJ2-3,CSVESGGGSDTQYF,TGCAGCGTTGAATCAGGGGGCGGGTCAGATACGCAGTATTTT
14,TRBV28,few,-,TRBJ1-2,CASSLIGSNYGYTF,TGTGCCAGCAGTTTGATCGGTTCTAACTATGGCTACACCTTC
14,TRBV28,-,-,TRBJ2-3,CASSGGEISDTQYF,TGTGCCAGCAGCGGGGGAGAGATCTCAGATACGCAGTATTTT
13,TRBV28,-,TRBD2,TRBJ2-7,CATNAGGPYEQYF,TGTGCCACCAACGCGGGGGGGCCCTACGAGCAGTACTTC
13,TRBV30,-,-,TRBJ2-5,CAWTNGGDETQYF,TGTGCCTGGACAAATGGCGGGGATGAGACCCAGTACTTC
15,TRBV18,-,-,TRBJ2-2,CASSPDSGYTGELFF,TGTGCCAGCTCACCCGATTCGGGGTACACCGGGGAGCTGTTTTTT
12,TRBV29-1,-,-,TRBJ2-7,CSVTGQAYEQYF,TGCAGCGTTACCGGGCAGGCCTACGAGCAGTACTTC
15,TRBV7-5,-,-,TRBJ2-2,CASSYHKGETGELFF,TGTGCCAGCAGCTACCATAAGGGGGAAACCGGGGAGCTGTTTTTT
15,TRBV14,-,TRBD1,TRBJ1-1,CASSQLGQANTEAFF,TGTGCCAGCAGCCAACTGGGACAGGCGAACACTGAAGCTTTCTTT
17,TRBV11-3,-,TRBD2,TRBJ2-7,CASSPFLLAGVSYEQYF,TGTGCCAGCAGCCCCTTTCTGCTAGCGGGAGTATCCTACGAGCAGTACTTC
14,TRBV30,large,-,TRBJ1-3,CAWSAGGFGNTIYF,TGTGCCTGGAGCGCCGGAGGATTCGGAAACACCATATATTTT
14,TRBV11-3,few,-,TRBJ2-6,CASSPFSGANVLTF,TGTGCCAGCAGTCCGTTCTCTGGGGCCAACGTCCTGACTTTC
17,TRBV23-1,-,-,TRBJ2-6,CASSQDPGGTGANVLTF,TGCGCCAGCAGCCAAGATCCAGGCGGAACTGGGGCCAACGTCCTGACTTTC
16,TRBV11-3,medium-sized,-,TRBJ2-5,CASTLSPASVQETQYF,TGTGCCAGCACCCTTAGCCCGGCTAGCGTACAAGAGACCCAGTACTTC
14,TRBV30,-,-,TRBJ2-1,CAWSVVGGGHEQFF,TGTGCCTGGAGTGTTGTTGGAGGGGGCCATGAGCAGTTCTTC
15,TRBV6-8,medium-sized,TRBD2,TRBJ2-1,CASSAASGGYNEQFF,TGTGCCAGCAGTGCGGCTAGCGGGGGTTACAATGAGCAGTTCTTC
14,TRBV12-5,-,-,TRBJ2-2,CASGLFPNTGELFF,TGTGCTAGTGGTTTGTTCCCGAACACCGGGGAGCTGTTTTTT
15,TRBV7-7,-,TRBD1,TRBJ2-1,CASSPPGQFYNEQFF,TGTGCCAGCAGCCCTCCGGGACAGTTCTACAATGAGCAGTTCTTC
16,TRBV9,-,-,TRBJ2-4,CASSRRGSEAKNIQYF,TGTGCCAGCAGCAGACGGGGTTCAGAAGCCAAAAACATTCAGTACTTC
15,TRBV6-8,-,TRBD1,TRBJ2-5,CASSYFRGRKETQYF,TGTGCCAGCAGTTACTTCAGGGGGCGGAAAGAGACCCAGTACTTC
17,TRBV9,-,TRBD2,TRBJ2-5,CASSVVPSGSGAETQYF,TGTGCCAGCAGCGTAGTCCCTAGCGGTAGCGGTGCGGAGACCCAGTACTTC
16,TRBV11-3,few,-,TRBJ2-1,CASSFKVRGSYNEQFF,TGTGCCAGCAGCTTTAAAGTCAGGGGTTCCTACAATGAGCAGTTCTTC
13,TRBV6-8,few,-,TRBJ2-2,CASSYGVSGELFF,TGTGCCAGCAGTTACGGGGTATCCGGGGAGCTGTTTTTT
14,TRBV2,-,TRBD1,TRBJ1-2,CASIFTRGDYGYTF,TGTGCCAGCATCTTCACCAGGGGGGACTATGGCTACACCTTC
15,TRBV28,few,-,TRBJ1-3,CASSQLGGPGNTIYF,TGTGCCAGCAGCCAGCTCGGTGGGCCTGGAAACACCATATATTTT
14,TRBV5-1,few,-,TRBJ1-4,CASSIRAEGEKLFF,TGCGCCAGCAGCATCAGGGCCGAGGGTGAGAAACTGTTTTTT
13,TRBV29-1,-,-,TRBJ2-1,CSVEGGRDNEQFF,TGCAGCGTTGAAGGGGGGAGAGACAATGAGCAGTTCTTC
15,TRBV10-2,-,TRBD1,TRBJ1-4,CASSEWGQGAQKLFF,TGCGCCAGCAGTGAGTGGGGACAGGGGGCGCAAAAACTGTTTTTT
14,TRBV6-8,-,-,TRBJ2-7,CASSDRMGQSVQYF,TGTGCCAGCAGTGACAGGATGGGTCAAAGCGTACAGTACTTC
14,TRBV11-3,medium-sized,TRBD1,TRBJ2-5,CASSLDRGLETQYF,TGTGCCAGCAGCTTAGACAGGGGGTTGGAGACCCAGTACTTC
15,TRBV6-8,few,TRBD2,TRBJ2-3,CASSDLAGGPDTQYF,TGTGCCAGCAGTGACCTAGCGGGAGGGCCAGATACGCAGTATTTT
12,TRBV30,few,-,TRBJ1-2,CAWTPGGASYTF,TGTGCCTGGACCCCCGGGGGCGCCAGCTACACCTTC
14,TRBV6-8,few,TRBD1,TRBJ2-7,CASFRDRLTYEQYF,TGTGCCAGCTTCCGGGACAGGTTAACCTACGAGCAGTACTTC
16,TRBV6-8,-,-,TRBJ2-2,CASRDGGEVSTGELFF,TGTGCCAGCAGGGACGGGGGTGAGGTTAGCACCGGGGAGCTGTTTTTT
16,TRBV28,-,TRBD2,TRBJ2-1,CASSYKRGDRHNEQFF,TGTGCCAGCAGCTACAAACGGGGGGACCGCCACAATGAGCAGTTCTTC
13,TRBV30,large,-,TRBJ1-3,CAWSAGSGYGSYF,TGTGCCTGGAGTGCCGGGTCGGGGTACGGTTCGTATTTT
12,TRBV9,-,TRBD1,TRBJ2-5,CASGTGEKTQYF,TGTGCCAGTGGGACAGGGGAAAAGACCCAGTACTTC
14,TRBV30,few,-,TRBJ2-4,CAWSRKQTANIQYF,TGTGCCTGGTCCCGAAAACAAACAGCGAACATTCAGTACTTC
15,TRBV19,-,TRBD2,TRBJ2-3,CASSSGGAATDTQYF,TGTGCCAGTAGTAGCGGGGGGGCCGCGACAGATACGCAGTATTTT
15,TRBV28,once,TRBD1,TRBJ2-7,CASKQDRGYSYEQYF,TGTGCCAGCAAACAGGACAGGGGATACTCCTACGAGCAGTACTTC
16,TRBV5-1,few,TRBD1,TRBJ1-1,CASSAGGARTSAEAFF,TGCGCCAGCAGCGCAGGGGGGGCTAGAACGAGCGCTGAAGCTTTCTTT
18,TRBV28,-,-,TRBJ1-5,CASSLLRGWDRPNQPQHF,TGTGCCAGCAGTTTATTAAGGGGTTGGGACCGCCCAAATCAGCCCCAGCATTTT
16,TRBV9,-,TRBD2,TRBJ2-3,CASSVTERGGESPQYF,TGTGCCAGCAGCGTCACCGAGCGGGGAGGAGAATCTCCGCAGTATTTT
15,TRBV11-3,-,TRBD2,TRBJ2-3,CASSSGLANTDTQYF,TGTGCCAGCAGCTCGGGACTAGCGAACACAGATACGCAGTATTTT
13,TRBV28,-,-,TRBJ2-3,CASSLRGPDTQYF,TGTGCCAGCAGTCTCAGGGGACCAGATACGCAGTATTTT
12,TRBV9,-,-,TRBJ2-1,CASSDGLGEQFF,TGTGCCAGCAGCGACGGACTGGGGGAGCAGTTCTTC
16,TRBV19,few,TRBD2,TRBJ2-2,CASSPPGTRVAGELFF,TGTGCCAGTAGTCCCCCCGGGACTAGGGTTGCCGGGGAGCTGTTTTTT
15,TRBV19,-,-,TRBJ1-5,CASTWDGFSNQPQHF,TGTGCCAGTACCTGGGACGGATTTAGCAATCAGCCCCAGCATTTT
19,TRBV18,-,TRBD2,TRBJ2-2,CASSPRSLAGVGNTGELFF,TGTGCCAGCTCACCACGCTCACTAGCGGGAGTAGGAAACACCGGGGAGCTGTTTTTT
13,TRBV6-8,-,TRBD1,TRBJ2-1,CASSGDRYNEQFF,TGTGCCAGCAGCGGGGACAGATACAATGAGCAGTTCTTC
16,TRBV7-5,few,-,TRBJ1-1,CASSLGTGRRDTEAFF,TGTGCCAGCAGCTTGGGTACAGGGAGACGGGACACTGAAGCTTTCTTT
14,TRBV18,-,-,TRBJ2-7,CASSPQGISSEQYF,TGTGCCAGCTCACCCCAGGGCATCTCTTCCGAGCAGTACTTC